The 11 T cell receptor beta chains given below trace back to one sample, sequenced in a study of neoadjuvant anti-PD-1 for oral cavity cancer. Data came from immunoSEQ multiplex PCR; TCRdb stores just in-frame clones and leaves some out. The sample holds 6,600 or so clones, around 40% seen once. Sample: tumor tissue, taken before nivolumab (anti-PD-1) treatment. The receptors derive from a person aged 35-79 years with oral cavity squamous cell carcinoma.

The chain links TRBV7-9 to TRBJ2-2; 8 nucleotides align to TRBD1. Germline V gives CDR1 SEHNR, CDR2 FQNEAQ (reference sequence). V gave up 3 bases and J gave up 4 bases; unmatched junction bases: 4. The CDR3 is made up of 15 amino acids. The CDR3 is CASSLGQVVTGELFF. The CDR3 DNA reads TGTGCCAGCAGCTTGGGACAGGTCGTCACCGGGGAGCTGTTTTTT.

This clone was detected only a few times. V gene TRBV29-1 combines with J gene TRBJ2-7; possible D gene TRBD2, 6 bases. The V end was cut by 4 bases, the J end by 0 bases, with 13 bases between. This CDR3 has 14 amino acids. Germline CDR1 reads SQVTM; CDR2 reads ANQGSEA. The CDR3 spells CSVAGGKSSYEQYF. The DNA of the CDR3 is TGCAGCGTTGCTGGGGGGAAGAGCTCCTACGAGCAGTACTTC.

The chain recombines TRBV4-3 with TRBJ1-4; D not certain. Per the germline V gene, CDR1 is LGHNA and CDR2 is YSLEER. The CDR3 loop spans 16 amino acids. V lost 0 bases and J lost 0, with 8 bases in between. CDR3 nucleotides: TGCGCCAGCAGCCAAGATTTCACCGCAACTAATGAAAAACTGTTTTTT. This codes for CASSQDFTATNEKLFF.

This clone was seen a few times. V and J are TRBV30 and TRBJ2-1, with unresolved D. The CDR3 length is 14 residues. V was trimmed by 0 bases and J by 5 bases, leaving 11 bases between them. Germline CDR1 is GTSNPN and CDR2 is SVGIG (reference sequence). CDR3 nucleotides: TGTGCCTGGAGTGTTGGTATAGCTAACAATGAGCAGTTCTTC. This encodes CAWSVGIANNEQFF. Full variable domain (remainder filled in from reference TRBV30 and TRBJ2-1): SQTIHQWPATLVQPVGSPLSLECTVEGTSNPNLYWYRQAAGRGLQLLFYSVGIGQISSEVPQNLSASRPQDRQFILSSKKLLLSDSGFYLCAWSVGIANNEQFFGPGTRLTVL.

The chain links TRBV6-1 to TRBJ2-1, with unresolved D. V lost 0 bases, J lost 5 bases, and 14 bases lay in between. The CDR3 is made up of 16 amino acids. Germline assignment: CDR1 MNHNS and CDR2 SASEGT. The CDR3 region has the DNA TGTGCCAGCAGTGAAGCGGTTGGTGTCCGCGACAATGAGCAGTTCTTC. Translated, it gives CASSEAVGVRDNEQFF.

This chain uses TRBV11-3 with TRBJ1-6; 9 nucleotides line up with TRBD1. Per the germline V gene, CDR1 is SGHNT and CDR2 is YENEEA. The CDR3 is 14 residues long. Losses at the gene ends were 5 bases for V and 6 bases for J; bases not matched to a gene: 2. The CDR3 here is CASSPGQGNSPLHF. DNA of the CDR3: TGTGCCAGCAGCCCGGGACAGGGTAATTCACCCCTCCACTTT.

This chain connects TRBV4-1 to TRBJ2-7; D gene ambiguous. In germline, CDR1 is MGHRA, CDR2 YSYEKL. Trimming removed 0 bases from V and 2 bases from J, with 5 bases in between. The CDR3 runs 13 residues. The CDR3 loop is CASSQDGAYEQYF. As DNA, the CDR3 is TGCGCCAGCAGCCAAGATGGGGCCTACGAGCAGTACTTC.

The chain uses TRBV4-1 and TRBJ2-3, with TRBD2 matching over 11 bases. J was trimmed by 3 bases and V by 4 bases; bases with no gene match: 6. The CDR3 has 16 amino acids. CDR1 is MGHRA, CDR2 YSYEKL, per germline. For the CDR3, the DNA is TGCGCCAGCAGCCCCTTAGCGGGGGGGCCGACAGATACGCAGTATTTT. This codes for CASSPLAGGPTDTQYF.

This chain joins TRBV6-6 and TRBJ2-1; D ambiguous. From germline, CDR1 is MNHNY and CDR2 SVGAGI (reference sequence). The CDR3 sequence is 13 residues long. Trimming pared 6 bases from V and 2 bases from J, leaving 8 bases between. The CDR3 here is CASSPGPYNEQFF. Written as DNA, the CDR3 is TGTGCCAGCAGCCCCGGCCCCTACAATGAGCAGTTCTTC.

V is TRBV5-1 and J is TRBJ2-1; TRBD2 matches at 8 bases. This CDR3 spans 15 amino acids. From germline, CDR1 is SGHRS and CDR2 YFSETQ. CDR3 DNA: TGCCCCCCCAAAGACGGCGGGGGGCTTTACAATGAGCAGTTCTTC. This translates into CPPKDGGGLYNEQFF.

V gene TRBV5-1 combines with J gene TRBJ2-2; no clear D. Germline-derived CDR1 and CDR2 are SGHRS and YFSETQ. Trimming removed 4 bases at V and 2 bases at J, with 9 bases between. The CDR3 is made up of 14 amino acids. This CDR3 is CASSVQFNTGELFF. The CDR3 DNA follows: TGCGCCAGCAGCGTACAGTTTAACACCGGGGAGCTGTTTTTT.